This T cell receptor (beta chain) emerged from a study of T cells expressing NK-cell markers. Study at large: HCMV seropositivity characterized most of the eight sequenced donors, and seronegativity one.

TCRdb processed the 5' RACE reads again and assigns one entry to each CDR3 protein, with no DNA. In all, the sample yields hundreds of thousands of distinct CDR3 sequences. CDR3 size: 14 residues. The V gene's germline CDR1 is SQVTM and CDR2 ANQGSEA. Findings of the study overall: NKG2C+ dominant clonotype frequencies in 5 or 6 donors were roughly 1.0-7.5% of CD8+ T cells.

Turning to this clonotype: Its antigen is currently unknown.

The sample consisted of blood T cells: a sorted CD56 or NKG2C T cell subset, CD4+ or CD8+ T cells, or bulk PBMC T cells (not recorded which). V gene TRBV29-1 combines with J gene TRBJ1-1; TCRdb picks TRBD1, but there is no DNA to check that call. This receptor was obtained from a man aged 18-70 years in good health. This CDR3 is CSVPTGEYFTEAFF. Drawing the rest from reference TRBV29-1 and TRBJ1-1, the complete variable domain is SAVISQKPSRDICQRGTSLTIQCQVDSQVTMMFWYRQQPGQSLTLIATANQGSEATYESGFVIDKFPISRPNLTFSTLTVSNMSPEDSSIYLCSVPTGEYFTEAFFGQGTRLTVV.